The 26 T cell receptor beta chains listed next were all sequenced from one sample in a study of shared clonotypes between healthy human individuals. Generated by immunoSEQ multiplex PCR, the TCRdb table keeps only in-frame clones and is missing some. The sample has about 2 million clones; 95% are singletons. The sequencing input was naive CD4+ T cells sorted from blood. Subset indicated: CD45RA+ positively selected. These receptors were taken from a young man in good health.

V and J are TRBV11-2 and TRBJ2-7, with D unclear. V shed 2 bases and J shed 6 bases, with 14 bases lying between them. The CDR3 sequence is 14 residues long. Germline-derived CDR1 and CDR2 are SGHAT and FQNNGV. In nucleotides, the CDR3 is TGTGCCAGCAGCTTAATTATCCTCGCCGCCGAGCAGTACTTC. It codes for CASSLIILAAEQYF.

Points on this clone: This CDR3 is also generated by other DNA sequences in the sample. The V call is TRBV18, the J call TRBJ2-3; 11 bases are a match to TRBD1. With V trimmed by 0 bases and J by 4 bases, 0 bases remained unmatched. Germline V gene sequence: CDR1 KGHSH, CDR2 LQKENI. The CDR3 runs 15 residues. The CDR3 DNA sequence: TGTGCCAGCTCACCACCGGGACAGGGGGCAGATACGCAGTATTTT. Translation gives CASSPPGQGADTQYF.

The V call is TRBV19, the J call TRBJ2-1; maybe TRBD1 (6 bases). CDR3 length: 16 amino acids. Trimming removed 10 bases at V and 1 base at J, with 20 bases between. The germline CDR1 and CDR2 sequences are LNHDA and SQIVND (reference sequence). The chain's CDR3 is CATHPTQGVSYNEQFF. The DNA for the CDR3 is TGTGCCACCCACCCGACACAGGGTGTGTCCTACAATGAGCAGTTCTTC. Using reference TRBV19 and TRBJ2-1 for the parts outside the CDR3, the full variable domain is DGGITQSPKYLFRKEGQNVTLSCEQNLNHDAMYWYRQDPGQGLRLIYYSQIVNDFQKGDIAEGYSVSREKKESFPLTVTSAQKNPTAFYLCATHPTQGVSYNEQFFGPGTRLTVL.

V gene TRBV30 combines with J gene TRBJ1-5, with D possibly matching TRBD1 (5 bases). V lost 1 base, J lost 9 bases, and 13 bases lay in between. The CDR3 loop spans 13 amino acids. Germline V gene lookup returns CDR1 GTSNPN and CDR2 SVGIG (reference sequence). The CDR3 DNA reads as TGTGCCTGGAGTGCGGGAAATGACAGGCCCCAGCATTTT. The encoded protein is CAWSAGNDRPQHF.

This clone was found once. The rearrangement joins TRBV19 to TRBJ2-3; D unclear. V lost 1 base to trimming and J lost 3 bases, with 8 bases between them. Germline V gives CDR1 LNHDA, CDR2 SQIVND (reference sequence). The CDR3 sequence is 14 residues long. DNA for the CDR3: TGTGCCAGTAGTATAGGACCGCAGACAGATACGCAGTATTTT. Residues: CASSIGPQTDTQYF.

V gene TRBV7-2 combines with J gene TRBJ2-7; TRBD1 aligns across 8 bases. This CDR3 is 14 amino acids long. V lost 5 bases, J lost 2 bases, and 5 bases stayed unmatched. The V gene's germline CDR1 is SGHTA and CDR2 FQGNSA. CDR3 loop: CASSPGGGPYEQYF. The CDR3 nucleotides read TGTGCCAGCAGCCCAGGGGGCGGGCCCTACGAGCAGTACTTC. The full variable domain, in which reference TRBV7-2 and TRBJ2-7 provide the parts outside the CDR3, is GAGVSQSPSNKVTEKGKDVELRCDPISGHTALYWYRQSLGQGLEFLIYFQGNSAPDKSGLPSDRFSAERTGGSVSTLTIQRTQQEDSAVYLCASSPGGGPYEQYFGPGTRLTVT.

About this clone: The same CDR3 can be traced to other DNA sequences in this sample. The chain links TRBV7-2 to TRBJ2-5; 7 bases line up with TRBD2. Germline V gives CDR1 SGHTA, CDR2 FQGNSA. The CDR3 has 14 residues. V lost 4 bases and J lost 4; bases outside the gene matches: 6. The CDR3 reads CASSSGLGGETQYF. The CDR3 DNA reads TGTGCCAGCAGCTCCGGACTAGGTGGAGAGACCCAGTACTTC.

The chain couples TRBV4-1 to TRBJ2-2, with TRBD2 matching over 13 bases. The length of the CDR3 is 17 residues. Germline V lookup: CDR1 MGHRA, CDR2 YSYEKL. The trim removed 5 bases at V and 6 bases at J, leaving 9 bases unmatched. DNA for the CDR3: TGCGCCAGCAGCGGGGGACTAGCGGGATTAATCGCCGGGGAGCTGTTTTTT. Encoded protein: CASSGGLAGLIAGELFF.

Note on this clone: This sequence may be a read error, since a much larger clone differs from it by one base. Additional DNA sequences in this sample encode the identical CDR3. The genes are TRBV7-2 and TRBJ1-1; 8 bases are shared with TRBD1. Germline V gene data show CDR1 as SGHTA and CDR2 as FQGNSA. This CDR3 comprises 14 residues. V trimming: 3 bases; J trimming: 1 base; junction bases outside the gene matches: 1. The CDR3 spells CASSLGQANTEAFF. The DNA for the CDR3 is TGTGCCAGCAGCTTGGGACAGGCGAACACTGAAGCTTTCTTT. The full variable domain, its missing parts supplied by reference TRBV7-2 and TRBJ1-1, is GAGVSQSPSNKVTEKGKDVELRCDPISGHTALYWYRQSLGQGLEFLIYFQGNSAPDKSGLPSDRFSAERTGGSVSTLTIQRTQQEDSAVYLCASSLGQANTEAFFGQGTRLTVV.

Remarks on this clone: Other DNA sequences in this specimen translate into the identical CDR3. The chain carries TRBV20-1 and TRBJ2-7; D is perhaps TRBD1 (6 bases). V shed 5 bases and J shed 4 bases, with 9 bases lying between them. The CDR3 consists of 11 residues. Germline assignment: CDR1 DFQATT and CDR2 SNEGSKA (reference sequence). The CDR3 nucleotides read TGCAGTGCTGGTCAGGGGTACGAGCAGTACTTC. Translating gives CSAGQGYEQYF.

This clone was picked up one time. The chain couples TRBV6-1 to TRBJ2-7, with D perhaps assigned TRBD1 or TRBD2 (5 bases each). CDR3 size: 11 residues. Trimming took 7 bases from V and 6 from J, leaving 10 bases between them. Germline lookup yields CDR1 MNHNS and CDR2 SASEGT. The CDR3 protein is CASMGDFEQYF. The CDR3 coding sequence is TGTGCCAGCATGGGGGATTTCGAGCAGTACTTC.

This clone was recorded only once. This may come from a read error, since a much larger clone is one base off. The CDR3 does not close with the conserved phenylalanine or tryptophan, likely indicating a read error. The rearrangement uses TRBV15 and TRBJ1-2; D is unresolved. CDR3 length: 14 amino acids. The V gene lost 0 bases and the J gene lost 2 bases, with 7 bases spanning the gap. Germline CDR1 LNHNV, CDR2 YYDKDF (reference sequence). CDR3 protein: CATSRDRGNYGYTL. CDR3 DNA sequence: TGTGCCACCAGCAGAGATCGAGGAAACTATGGCTACACCCTC.

The chain employs TRBV5-1 and TRBJ1-4; perhaps TRBD1 as D (6 bases). The CDR3 runs 15 residues. Trimming removed 0 bases at V and 8 bases at J, with 14 bases between. Germline values: CDR1 SGHRS, CDR2 YFSETQ. The CDR3 DNA reads as TGCGCCAGCAGCTTGGTTGGAGGGGGGAGAGAAAAACTGTTTTTT. Translation gives CASSLVGGGREKLFF.

The rearrangement joins TRBV11-2 to TRBJ2-2, with D perhaps TRBD2 (5 bases). CDR3 length: 17 amino acids. Trimming left V 2 bases short and J 4 bases short, with 17 bases between. The germline V gene encodes CDR1 SGHAT and CDR2 FQNNGV. The DNA for the CDR3 is TGTGCCAGCAGCTTAAGGATGGCCGGACTCATCACCGGGGAGCTGTTTTTT. This encodes CASSLRMAGLITGELFF.

In this sample, this clone turned up once. V is TRBV27 and J is TRBJ2-5; D perhaps matches TRBD1 (5 bases). V lost 1 base and J 5 bases, leaving 11 bases between the germline ends. CDR1 and CDR2 (germline): MNHEY, SMNVEV (reference sequence). The CDR3 runs 14 residues. The CDR3 DNA is TGTGCCAGCAGTTTATTTGGGGCCTCGGAGACCCAGTACTTC. Protein product: CASSLFGASETQYF.

This rearrangement joins TRBV7-2 to TRBJ2-7, with a tentative D call TRBD2 (5 bases). The germline V gene encodes CDR1 SGHTA and CDR2 FQGNSA. Trimming cost V 4 bases and J 0 bases, with 7 bases left between them. The CDR3 is made up of 13 amino acids. CDR3 sequence reads: CASSWTDSYEQYF. The CDR3 region has the DNA TGTGCCAGCAGCTGGACTGACTCCTACGAGCAGTACTTC.

CDR3 DNA sequence: TGTGCCAGCACGCGTTTGCCGAACACTGAAGCTTTCTTT. Encoded protein: CASTRLPNTEAFF. V gene TRBV6-6 combines with J gene TRBJ1-1; D remains unclear. This CDR3 has 13 amino acids. V lost 7 bases, J lost 1 base, and 10 bases lay in between. Germline CDR1 and CDR2: MNHNY and SVGAGI (reference sequence).

In nucleotides, the CDR3 is TGTGCCAGCAGCCTTAGCGGGGGGACTTTTACCGGGGAGCTGTTTTTT. Its protein product is CASSLSGGTFTGELFF. V usage is TRBV9 and J usage is TRBJ2-2; 10 bases fit TRBD2. The V gene's germline CDR1 is SGDLS and CDR2 YYNGEE. Germline trimming cut 4 bases from V and 5 bases from J; bases unmatched to any gene: 8. The CDR3 has 16 residues.

The chain combines TRBV2 with TRBJ2-2, with D perhaps matching TRBD1 (5 bases). Per germline, CDR1 SNHLY and CDR2 FYNNEI. V shed 8 bases and J shed 6 bases, with 13 bases lying between them. The CDR3 has 13 residues. This chain's CDR3 is CASGARASGELFF. The CDR3, as DNA: TGTGCCAGCGGGGCTAGAGCGTCCGGGGAGCTGTTTTTT. Using reference TRBV2 and TRBJ2-2 for the parts outside the CDR3, the full variable domain is EPEVTQTPSHQVTQMGQEVILRCVPISNHLYFYWYRQILGQKVEFLVSFYNNEISEKSEIFDDQFSVERPDGSNFTLKIRSTKLEDSAMYFCASGARASGELFFGEGSRLTVL.

A remark on this clone: At the DNA level, this CDR3 is encoded by other sequences in the same sample as well. This chain links TRBV2 with TRBJ2-3; D is unresolved. In germline, CDR1 is SNHLY, CDR2 FYNNEI. CDR3 length: 12 residues. Trimming left V 4 bases short and J 3 bases short, with 5 bases between. The CDR3 reads CASSVGTDTQYF. The CDR3 DNA follows: TGTGCCAGCAGTGTGGGGACAGATACGCAGTATTTT.

The DNA for the CDR3 is TGTGCCAGCAGTTTATTAATTGGACAGGGGGCTAACTATGGCTACACCTTC. Translating gives CASSLLIGQGANYGYTF. The rearrangement uses TRBV28 and TRBJ1-2; 10 bases align to TRBD1. Trimming at V came to 1 base and at J to 0 bases, leaving 5 bases not matched to a gene. Germline CDR1 MDHEN, CDR2 SYDVKM. The CDR3 spans 17 residues.

Concerning this clone itself: Other DNA sequences in this specimen translate into the identical CDR3. The CDR3 bases are TGTGCCAGCAGCTTAGTCCTATATGGCTACACCTTC. Its translation is CASSLVLYGYTF. The rearrangement joins TRBV7-9 to TRBJ1-2, with D uncertain. This CDR3 is 12 amino acids long. Germline V gene data show CDR1 as SEHNR and CDR2 as FQNEAQ (reference sequence). Between the trimmed V and J ends, which lost 1 base and 5 bases, there was a span of 5 bases.

The chain couples TRBV4-1 to TRBJ1-5; no definite D call. V was pared by 3 bases and J by 4 bases, with 7 bases between. The CDR3 is made up of 13 amino acids. CDR1 and CDR2 (germline): MGHRA, YSYEKL. In DNA, the CDR3 is TGCGCCAGCAGCCACCAGGTGAATCAGCCCCAGCATTTT. It encodes CASSHQVNQPQHF.

The genes are TRBV6-1 and TRBJ1-1; D ambiguous. The CDR3 contains 11 residues. The V gene lost 7 bases and the J gene lost 7 bases, with 10 bases spanning the gap. Germline CDR1 and CDR2: MNHNS and SASEGT. The CDR3 region has the DNA TGTGCCAGCAAAGGGTACCTTGAAGCTTTCTTT. Protein: CASKGYLEAFF.

The chain couples TRBV11-1 to TRBJ2-3; 13 bases align to TRBD2. Trimming removed 5 bases from V and 5 bases from J; junction bases left unmatched: 4. Germline CDR1 reads SGHAT; CDR2 reads FQDESV (reference sequence). This CDR3 has 15 residues. CDR3 residues: CASSRLAGGLDTQYF. The CDR3 coding sequence is TGTGCCAGCAGCAGACTAGCGGGGGGCCTAGATACGCAGTATTTT.

The rearrangement joins TRBV6-5 to TRBJ2-7; possibly TRBD1 for D (5 bases). V dropped 5 bases and J dropped 2 bases, with 16 bases sitting between them. This CDR3 has 15 amino acids. Germline CDR1 and CDR2: MNHEY and SVGAGI. The CDR3 here is CASSPGSRGPYEQYF. DNA for the CDR3: TGTGCCAGCAGTCCAGGTTCTAGGGGCCCCTACGAGCAGTACTTC.